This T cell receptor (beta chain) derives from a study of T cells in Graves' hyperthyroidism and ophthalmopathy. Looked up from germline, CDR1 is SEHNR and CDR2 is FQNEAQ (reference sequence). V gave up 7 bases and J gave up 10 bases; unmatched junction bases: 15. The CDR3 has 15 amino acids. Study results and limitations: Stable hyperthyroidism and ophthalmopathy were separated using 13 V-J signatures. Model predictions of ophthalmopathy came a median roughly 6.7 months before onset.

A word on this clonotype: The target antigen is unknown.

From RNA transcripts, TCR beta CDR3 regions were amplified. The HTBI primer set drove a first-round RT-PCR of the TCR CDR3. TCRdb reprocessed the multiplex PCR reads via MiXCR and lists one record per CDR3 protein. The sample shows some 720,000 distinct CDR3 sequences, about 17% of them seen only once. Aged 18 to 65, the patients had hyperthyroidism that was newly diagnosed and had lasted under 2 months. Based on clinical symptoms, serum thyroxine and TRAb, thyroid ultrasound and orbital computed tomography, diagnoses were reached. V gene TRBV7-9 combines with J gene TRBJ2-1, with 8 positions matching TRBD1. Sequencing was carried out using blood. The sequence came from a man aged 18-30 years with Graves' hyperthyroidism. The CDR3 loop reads CASTVPDRGPGEQFF. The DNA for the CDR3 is TGTGCCAGCACCGTTCCCGACAGGGGCCCGGGGGAGCAGTTCTTC.